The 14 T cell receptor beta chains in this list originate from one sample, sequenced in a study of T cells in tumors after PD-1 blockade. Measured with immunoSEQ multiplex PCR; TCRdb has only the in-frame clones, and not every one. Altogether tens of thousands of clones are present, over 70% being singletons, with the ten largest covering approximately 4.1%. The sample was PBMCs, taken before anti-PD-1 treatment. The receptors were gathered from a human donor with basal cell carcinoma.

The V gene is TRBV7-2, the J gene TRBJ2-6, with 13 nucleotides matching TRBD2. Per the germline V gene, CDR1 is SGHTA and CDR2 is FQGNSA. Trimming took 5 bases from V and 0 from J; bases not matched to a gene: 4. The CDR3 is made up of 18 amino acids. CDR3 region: CASSPGLAGLSGANVLTF. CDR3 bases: TGTGCCAGCAGCCCGGGACTAGCGGGGCTCTCTGGGGCCAACGTCCTGACTTTC. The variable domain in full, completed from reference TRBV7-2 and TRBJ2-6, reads GAGVSQSPSNKVTEKGKDVELRCDPISGHTALYWYRQSLGQGLEFLIYFQGNSAPDKSGLPSDRFSAERTGGSVSTLTIQRTQQEDSAVYLCASSPGLAGLSGANVLTFGAGSRLTVL.

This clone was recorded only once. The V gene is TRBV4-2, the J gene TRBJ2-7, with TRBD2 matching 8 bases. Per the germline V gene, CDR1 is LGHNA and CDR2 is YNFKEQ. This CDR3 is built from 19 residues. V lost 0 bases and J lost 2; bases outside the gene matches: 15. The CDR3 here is CASSQDWGTGLATTYEQYF. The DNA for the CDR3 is TGTGCCAGCAGCCAAGATTGGGGTACAGGACTAGCTACAACCTACGAGCAGTACTTC.

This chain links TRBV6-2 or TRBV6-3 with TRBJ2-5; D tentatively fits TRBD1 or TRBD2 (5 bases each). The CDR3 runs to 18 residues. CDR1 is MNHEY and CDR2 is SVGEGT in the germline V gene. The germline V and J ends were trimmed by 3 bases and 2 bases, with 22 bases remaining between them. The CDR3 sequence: CASSYWANKPGRQETQYF. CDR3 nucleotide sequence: TGTGCCAGCAGTTATTGGGCCAATAAACCGGGGCGTCAAGAGACCCAGTACTTC.

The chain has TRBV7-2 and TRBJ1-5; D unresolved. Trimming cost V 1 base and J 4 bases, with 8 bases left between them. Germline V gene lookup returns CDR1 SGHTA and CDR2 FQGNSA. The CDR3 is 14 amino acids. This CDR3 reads CASSLVGTNQPQHF. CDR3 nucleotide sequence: TGTGCCAGCAGCTTAGTCGGCACGAATCAGCCCCAGCATTTT.

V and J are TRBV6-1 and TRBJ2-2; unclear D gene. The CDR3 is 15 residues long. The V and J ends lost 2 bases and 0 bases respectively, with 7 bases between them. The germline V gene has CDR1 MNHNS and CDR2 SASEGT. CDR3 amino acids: CASSELAANTGELFF. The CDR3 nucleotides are TGTGCCAGCAGTGAACTTGCCGCGAACACCGGGGAGCTGTTTTTT.

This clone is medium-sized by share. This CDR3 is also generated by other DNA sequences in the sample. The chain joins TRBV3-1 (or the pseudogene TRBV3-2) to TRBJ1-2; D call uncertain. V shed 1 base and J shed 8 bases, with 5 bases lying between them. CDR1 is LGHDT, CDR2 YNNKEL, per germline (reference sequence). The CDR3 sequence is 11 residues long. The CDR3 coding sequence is TGTGCCAGCAGCCAAGGGAGCGGCTACACCTTC. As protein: CASSQGSGYTF.

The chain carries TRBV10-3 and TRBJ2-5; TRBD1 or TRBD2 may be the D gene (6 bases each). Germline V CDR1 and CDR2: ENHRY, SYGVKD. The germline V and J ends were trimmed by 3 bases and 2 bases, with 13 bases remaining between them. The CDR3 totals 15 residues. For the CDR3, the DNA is TGTGCCATCAGTGATTTGGGGGGCCGACAAGAGACCCAGTACTTC. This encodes CAISDLGGRQETQYF.

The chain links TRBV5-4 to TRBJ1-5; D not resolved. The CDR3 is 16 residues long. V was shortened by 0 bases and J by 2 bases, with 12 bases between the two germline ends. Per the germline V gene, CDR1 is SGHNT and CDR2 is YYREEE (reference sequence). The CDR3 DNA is TGTGCCAGCAGCTTGGGACCTCTAGACGGCAATCAGCCCCAGCATTTT. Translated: CASSLGPLDGNQPQHF. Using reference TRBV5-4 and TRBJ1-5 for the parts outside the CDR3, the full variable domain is ETGVTQSPTHLIKTRGQQVTLRCSSQSGHNTVSWYQQALGQGPQFIFQYYREEENGRGNFPPRFSGLQFPNYSSELNVNALELDDSALYLCASSLGPLDGNQPQHFGDGTRLSIL.

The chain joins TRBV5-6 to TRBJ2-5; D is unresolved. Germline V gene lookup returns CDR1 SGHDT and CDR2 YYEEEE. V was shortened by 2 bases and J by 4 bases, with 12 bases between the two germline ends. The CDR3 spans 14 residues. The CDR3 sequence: CASSFTQLGETQYF. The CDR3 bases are TGTGCCAGCAGCTTCACTCAATTGGGAGAGACCCAGTACTTC.

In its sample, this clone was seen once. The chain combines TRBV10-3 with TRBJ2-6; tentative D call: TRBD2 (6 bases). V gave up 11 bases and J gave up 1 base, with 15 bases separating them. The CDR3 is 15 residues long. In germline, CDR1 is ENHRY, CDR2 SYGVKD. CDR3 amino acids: CAAGLGASGANVLTF. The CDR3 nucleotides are TGTGCCGCGGGGTTGGGTGCGTCTGGGGCCAACGTCCTGACTTTC.

The CDR3 DNA reads as TGTGCCAGCAGCCCCGGGACAGGGCACAATCAGCCCCAGCATTTT. Residues: CASSPGTGHNQPQHF. The chain is built from TRBV7-2 and TRBJ1-5; 9 positions match TRBD1. Germline assignment: CDR1 SGHTA and CDR2 FQGNSA. Trimming cost V 5 bases and J 3 bases; bases outside gene matches: 5. The CDR3 is 15 residues long.

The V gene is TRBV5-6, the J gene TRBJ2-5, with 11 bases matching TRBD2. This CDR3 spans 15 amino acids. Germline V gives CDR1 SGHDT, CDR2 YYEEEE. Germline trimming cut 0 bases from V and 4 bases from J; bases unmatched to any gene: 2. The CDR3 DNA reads TGTGCCAGCAGCTTGGCGACTAGCGGGGCAGAGACCCAGTACTTC. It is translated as CASSLATSGAETQYF. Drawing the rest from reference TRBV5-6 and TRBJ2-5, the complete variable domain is DAGVTQSPTHLIKTRGQQVTLRCSPKSGHDTVSWYQQALGQGPQFIFQYYEEEERQRGNFPDRFSGHQFPNYSSELNVNALLLGDSALYLCASSLATSGAETQYFGPGTRLLVL.

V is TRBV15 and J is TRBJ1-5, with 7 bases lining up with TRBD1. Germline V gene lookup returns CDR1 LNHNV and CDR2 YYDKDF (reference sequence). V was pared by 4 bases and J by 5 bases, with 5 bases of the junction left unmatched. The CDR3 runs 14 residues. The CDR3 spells CATSMTGPHQPQHF. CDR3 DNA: TGTGCCACCAGCATGACAGGGCCCCATCAGCCCCAGCATTTT. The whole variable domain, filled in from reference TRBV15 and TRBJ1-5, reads DAMVIQNPRYQVTQFGKPVTLSCSQTLNHNVMYWYQQKSSQAPKLLFHYYDKDFNNEADTPDNFQSRRPNTSFCFLDIRSPGLGDTAMYLCATSMTGPHQPQHFGDGTRLSIL.

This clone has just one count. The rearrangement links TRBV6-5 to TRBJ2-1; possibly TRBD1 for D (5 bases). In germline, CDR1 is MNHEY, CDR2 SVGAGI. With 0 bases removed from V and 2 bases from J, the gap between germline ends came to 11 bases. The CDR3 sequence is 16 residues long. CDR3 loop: CASSYSSEGAYNEQFF. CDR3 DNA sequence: TGTGCCAGCAGTTACTCGAGCGAAGGGGCCTACAATGAGCAGTTCTTC.